The next 9 T cell receptor beta chains were all read from a single sample in a study of control samples from healthy donors and cancer patients. Assay used: immunoSEQ multiplex PCR; TCRdb lists only in-frame clones, some missing. The sample consists of about 29,000 clones, nearly 90% of them appearing once. Input material: formalin-fixed, paraffin-embedded tissue. All receptors come from a female donor with melanoma.

This chain links TRBV10-3 with TRBJ1-5; D call uncertain. The germline CDR1 and CDR2 sequences are ENHRY and SYGVKD. The V end was cut by 3 bases, the J end by 0 bases, with 9 bases between. The CDR3 sequence is 15 residues long. The CDR3 loop is CAISEEQTSNQPQHF. CDR3 bases: TGTGCCATCAGTGAAGAACAGACTAGCAATCAGCCCCAGCATTTT.

This chain links TRBV19 with TRBJ1-4; unclear D gene. The CDR3 contains 15 residues. The V end was cut by 10 bases, the J end by 0 bases, with 15 bases between. CDR1 is LNHDA, CDR2 SQIVND, per germline (reference sequence). The CDR3 bases are TGTGCCACCCGCAGATCTCCTGCAACTAATGAAAAACTGTTTTTT. As protein: CATRRSPATNEKLFF.

V usage is TRBV7-9 and J usage is TRBJ2-2; TRBD2 matches at 10 bases. The CDR3 is 15 amino acids. Trimming at V came to 5 bases and at J to 5 bases, leaving 5 bases not matched to a gene. Germline loops: CDR1 SEHNR, CDR2 FQNEAQ (reference sequence). Here the CDR3 DNA reads TGTGCCAGCAGCCTGGCTAGCGGGAGAACCGGGGAGCTGTTTTTT. Translated: CASSLASGRTGELFF.

CDR3 sequence: CASSPGTSGKGPNEQFF. CDR3 sequence (DNA): TGTGCCAGCAGCCCCGGGACTAGCGGGAAGGGGCCCAATGAGCAGTTCTTC. The V gene is TRBV9, the J gene TRBJ2-1; 13 nucleotides align to TRBD2. V lost 4 bases and J lost 6; bases outside the gene matches: 10. CDR1 is SGDLS, CDR2 YYNGEE, per germline. The CDR3 has 17 residues.

The CDR3 protein is CAWSVNRGTEAFF. The DNA of the CDR3 is TGTGCCTGGAGTGTCAACAGGGGCACTGAAGCTTTCTTT. The genes are TRBV30 and TRBJ1-1; 7 positions agree with TRBD1. Germline V lookup: CDR1 GTSNPN, CDR2 SVGIG (reference sequence). V dropped 0 bases and J dropped 4; count of bases not matched to a gene: 2. The CDR3 extends over 13 amino acids.

The V and J genes are TRBV7-9 and TRBJ1-3; no reliable D call. Germline assignment: CDR1 SEHNR and CDR2 FQNEAQ (reference sequence). V shed 2 bases and J shed 8 bases, with 10 bases lying between them. This CDR3 is built from 13 residues. In DNA form, the CDR3 reads TGTGCCAGCAGCTTATTGGTCGTCGACACCATATATTTT. Translation: CASSLLVVDTIYF. The full variable domain, rest sourced from reference TRBV7-9 and TRBJ1-3, is DTGVSQNPRHKITKRGQNVTFRCDPISEHNRLYWYRQTLGQGPEFLTYFQNEAQLEKSRLLSDRFSAERPKGSFSTLEIQRTEQGDSAMYLCASSLLVVDTIYFGEGSWLTVV.

This chain connects TRBV6-5 to TRBJ2-4; 8 bases align to TRBD1. Trimming cost V 7 bases and J 8 bases; bases outside gene matches: 7. The CDR3 is 13 amino acids. Germline CDR1 reads MNHEY; CDR2 reads SVGAGI. CDR3 protein: CASIVNRGYIQYF. DNA for the CDR3: TGTGCCAGCATTGTGAACAGGGGGTACATTCAGTACTTC.

V gene TRBV4-1 combines with J gene TRBJ2-3, with a weak D call TRBD1 (6 bases). The CDR3 sequence is 14 residues long. Germline-derived CDR1 and CDR2 are MGHRA and YSYEKL. The V end lost 0 bases, the J end lost 8 bases, and 12 bases lay between the germline ends. CDR3 loop: CASSQEGTFGTQYF. CDR3 DNA: TGCGCCAGCAGCCAAGAAGGGACATTCGGTACGCAGTATTTT.

This rearrangement joins TRBV7-2 to TRBJ1-4; tentatively, D is TRBD1 (5 bases). This CDR3 is 14 amino acids long. The ends were cut back, 0 bases at V and 3 bases at J, with 5 bases in the middle. Germline V gene data show CDR1 as SGHTA and CDR2 as FQGNSA. CDR3 loop: CASSLAGANEKLFF. CDR3 coding DNA: TGTGCCAGCAGCTTAGCGGGGGCTAATGAAAAACTGTTTTTT. Complete variable domain (other parts from reference TRBV7-2 and TRBJ1-4): GAGVSQSPSNKVTEKGKDVELRCDPISGHTALYWYRQSLGQGLEFLIYFQGNSAPDKSGLPSDRFSAERTGGSVSTLTIQRTQQEDSAVYLCASSLAGANEKLFFGSGTQLSVL.